This T cell receptor beta chain was observed in a study of regulatory and conventional T cells in RAG deficiency. A note on this clone: Its antigen is undetermined.

Germline loops: CDR1 MNHNS, CDR2 SASEGT. The CDR3 runs to 16 residues. V dropped 2 bases and J dropped 0 bases, with 11 bases sitting between them. Clones were read by immunoSEQ multiplex PCR, and TCRdb kept only the in-frame ones, dropping some. The data hold about 30,000 clones, with 90% to 97% observed a single time. Findings and caveats of the study: Shorter CDR3s in all patient subsets; >85% Treg-Tconv overlap in Omenn. Shannon entropy was markedly lower and Simpson indices higher in RAG-deficient patients than control T-cell subsets.

Genomic DNA came from blood conventional CD4+ T cells gated CD25-low CD127-high. This same sample was also taken into another study, of regulatory T cells. From that study: The PCR used 52 TRBV and 13 TRBJ primers. Regulatory T cells showed the strongest V-J pair restriction and V/J gene skewing among patient repertoires.

Sample: CD25- CD4+ T cells sorted from blood. This sequence was found in a human donor in good health. The gene calls are TRBV6-1 and TRBJ1-3; D is possibly TRBD1 (6 bases). The CDR3 DNA is TGTGCCAGCAGTGAAAGGACAGAGATCTCTGGAAACACCATATATTTT. Amino acids: CASSERTEISGNTIYF.